This T cell receptor (beta chain) was identified during a study of T cell changes during pregnancy in multiple sclerosis. This CDR3 has 14 amino acids. Trimming cost V 2 bases and J 4 bases, with 9 bases left between them. Germline V gene sequence: CDR1 SGHNT, CDR2 YYREEE (reference sequence). The protocol was immunoSEQ multiplex PCR, while the TCRdb copy is restricted to in-frame clones and leaves out a portion. The table shows under 80,000 clones, with approximately 92% occurring only once. The chain links TRBV5-4 to TRBJ2-2, with a weak D call TRBD1 (5 bases). This sequence was found in a female donor in good health, enrolled as a control in a pregnancy study. The specimen comprised peripheral blood, sampled after pregnancy. The CDR3 here is CASSFTGSTGELFF. DNA of the CDR3: TGTGCCAGCAGCTTTACAGGTTCCACCGGGGAGCTGTTTTTT.